This is a list of T cell receptor beta chains from one sample in a study of T cells in Graves' hyperthyroidism and ophthalmopathy. One entry per CDR3 protein results from TCRdb running MiXCR on the multiplex PCR reads. Of about 760,000 distinct CDR3 sequences in the sample, over 35% were seen once. The sequencing input was blood. Every receptor here comes from a woman aged 40 to 50 with Graves' hyperthyroidism. The conserved cysteine and the conserved F or W are not part of the CDR3 here. Size values are once, few and many counts, or a class for expanded clones, and some rows have none.

v_call | clone_size | cdr3_aa
TRBV12-3/TRBV12-4 | few | ASSLALSGTVEAF
TRBV7-2 | many | ASSLNPVGRNYGYT
TRBV15 | . | ASRRGAGETQY
TRBV18 | few | ASSPLQGEDGYT
TRBV7-9 | . | ASSSGRGYSGNTIY
TRBV5-1 | . | ASSEQGAGTQY
TRBV12-3/TRBV12-4 | . | ASSLETTIY
TRBV7-9 | . | ASSSEAGTGPSYEQY
TRBV5-1 | . | ASLPGTAPTGELF
TRBV25-1 | few | ASSLGSDIQY
TRBV10-3 | many | AISSPRTGINEQY
TRBV20-1 | many | SANVGDQGSPLH
TRBV6-5 | many | ASSYSTDNYGYT
TRBV7-2 | . | ASSGGQGLDYGYT
TRBV5-1 | few | ASSFFGGPIQEQY
TRBV5-5 | . | ASSLLTGCGKLF
TRBV5-5 | . | ASSQDLRGDRNTEAF
TRBV9 | . | ASSVGGTGTGELF
TRBV6-6 | many | ASSTGVYSPLH
TRBV20-1 | . | SAMGLAGAPQETQY
TRBV7-9 | . | ASSFDSGRAGGSYNEQF
TRBV29-1 | few | SVGRPPDEQY